The present TCR beta chain was sequenced within a study of identifying expanded T cells in peripheral blood. General study points: Variance in clone template counts between approximately 2-week samples significantly increased with total template count across all healthy donors.

The CDR3 extends over 15 amino acids. Losses at the gene ends were 3 bases for V and 2 bases for J; bases not matched to a gene: 3. Germline V gene data show CDR1 as SGHNT and CDR2 as YENEEA. Method: immunoSEQ multiplex PCR; TCRdb's copy keeps in-frame clones and lacks some. The table lists roughly 90,000 clones, around 83% of them singletons. Comment on this clone: Its antigen is not known.

J is TRBJ2-3 and V is TRBV11-3, with TRBD2 identical over 9 bases. The source is a person between 18 and 75 years old in good health. Material: blood. The CDR3 DNA reads TGTGCCAGCAGCTTTGGACTAGCGTACACAGATACGCAGTATTTT. It codes for CASSFGLAYTDTQYF.